Each of the 23 T cell receptor beta chains below was sequenced from the same sample in a study of blood T cell repertoires in COVID-19. Assay used: immunoSEQ multiplex PCR; TCRdb lists only in-frame clones, some missing. The sample lists a few hundred thousand clones, approximately 90% occurring once. Sequenced input: PBMCs or T cells enriched from blood (not recorded which). Source of these receptors: a woman between 25 and 40 years old who had recovered from COVID-19.

This rearrangement joins TRBV19 to TRBJ1-4; 8 bases agree with TRBD1. The CDR3 sequence is 15 residues long. V lost 5 bases, J lost 2 bases, and 4 bases stayed unmatched. Looked up from germline, CDR1 is LNHDA and CDR2 is SQIVND (reference sequence). The CDR3 region is CASSYRGTTNEKLFF. CDR3 nucleotide sequence: TGTGCCAGTAGTTACAGGGGGACGACTAATGAAAAACTGTTTTTT.

The gene calls are TRBV5-3 and TRBJ1-3, with D possibly TRBD1 on 5 matching bases. TRBV5-3 is an open reading frame, and its role is uncertain. The V gene lost 4 bases and the J gene lost 2 bases, with 16 bases spanning the gap. This CDR3 spans 16 amino acids. The CDR3 coding sequence is TGTGCCAGAAGCACACCACCTCGGGGGACTGGAAACACCATATATTTT. As protein: CARSTPPRGTGNTIYF.

The V and J genes are TRBV9 and TRBJ2-6, with D tentatively TRBD1 (6 bases). V dropped 7 bases and J dropped 2 bases, with 7 bases sitting between them. Germline CDR1 and CDR2: SGDLS and YYNGEE. This CDR3 is built from 13 residues. The CDR3 DNA reads as TGTGCCAGCCACAGGGCTGGGGCCAACGTCCTGACTTTC. It codes for CASHRAGANVLTF.

The V and J genes are TRBV5-1 and TRBJ2-7; possible D gene TRBD1, 6 bases. V was pared by 1 base and J by 5 bases, with 10 bases between. Germline V gene sequence: CDR1 SGHRS, CDR2 YFSETQ. The CDR3 extends over 13 amino acids. CDR3 protein: CASSLTGSHEQYF. CDR3 nucleotides: TGCGCCAGCAGCTTGACAGGGTCCCACGAGCAGTACTTC.

The genes are TRBV27 and TRBJ2-1, with 8 positions matching TRBD2. Germline trimming cut 8 bases from V and 3 bases from J; bases unmatched to any gene: 6. This CDR3 comprises 14 residues. CDR1 is MNHEY and CDR2 is SMNVEV in the germline V gene (reference sequence). This CDR3 reads CASRGSGGYNEQFF. The CDR3 nucleotides are TGTGCCAGCCGGGGGAGCGGGGGCTACAATGAGCAGTTCTTC.

This chain links TRBV9 with TRBJ1-2; 7 bases are shared with TRBD1. Germline V gene lookup returns CDR1 SGDLS and CDR2 YYNGEE. The CDR3 loop spans 15 amino acids. V shed 4 bases, J shed 5 bases, and the junction held 11 bases outside the gene matches. The CDR3 DNA is TGTGCCAGCAGCCCTACAACAGGGGTTGAGTATGGCTACACCTTC. As protein: CASSPTTGVEYGYTF.

The CDR3 nucleotides are TGTGCCAGCAGCTTGGCAGGGGGCACCGGGGAGCTGTTTTTT. Protein sequence: CASSLAGGTGELFF. The J gene is TRBJ2-2, the V gene TRBV5-6, with 7 bases aligning to TRBD1. Trimming cost V 0 bases and J 4 bases; bases outside gene matches: 0. The CDR3 has 14 amino acids. Germline V CDR1 and CDR2: SGHDT, YYEEEE. Combining the CDR3 with reference TRBV5-6 and TRBJ2-2 gives the whole variable domain DAGVTQSPTHLIKTRGQQVTLRCSPKSGHDTVSWYQQALGQGPQFIFQYYEEEERQRGNFPDRFSGHQFPNYSSELNVNALLLGDSALYLCASSLAGGTGELFFGEGSRLTVL.

V gene TRBV6-2 or TRBV6-3 combines with J gene TRBJ1-2; 7 bases line up with TRBD1. Trimming took 4 bases from V and 3 from J; bases not matched to a gene: 5. The germline V gene encodes CDR1 MNHEY and CDR2 SVGEGT. This CDR3 comprises 14 residues. CDR3 nucleotide sequence: TGTGCCAGCAGTTTTTACAGGGGAGACTATGGCTACACCTTC. Translating it yields CASSFYRGDYGYTF.

This chain connects TRBV7-2 to TRBJ2-1; the D is unclear. CDR3 length equals 14 residues. Trimming removed 5 bases at V and 7 bases at J, with 15 bases between. The germline gives CDR1 SGHTA, CDR2 FQGNSA. The CDR3 DNA reads as TGTGCCAGCAGCCCCGACACGTTTAGGAATGAGCAGTTCTTC. This codes for CASSPDTFRNEQFF. The complete variable domain, with remaining parts taken from reference TRBV7-2 and TRBJ2-1, reads GAGVSQSPSNKVTEKGKDVELRCDPISGHTALYWYRQSLGQGLEFLIYFQGNSAPDKSGLPSDRFSAERTGGSVSTLTIQRTQQEDSAVYLCASSPDTFRNEQFFGPGTRLTVL.

The chain has TRBV15 and TRBJ1-1; D is uncertain. CDR1 LNHNV and CDR2 YYDKDF come from the germline V gene (reference sequence). V lost 1 base and J 0 bases, leaving 12 bases between the germline ends. The CDR3 has 16 amino acids. This CDR3 reads CATSRGPVRVNTEAFF. The CDR3 DNA is TGTGCCACCAGCAGAGGTCCCGTTCGAGTGAACACTGAAGCTTTCTTT.

V and J are TRBV3-1 (or the pseudogene TRBV3-2) and TRBJ1-5, with D possibly TRBD1 on 5 matching bases. The CDR3 is 13 amino acids. Germline lookup yields CDR1 LGHDT and CDR2 YNNKEL (reference sequence). Trimming took off 4 bases at V and 9 bases at J, with 13 bases between the two ends. The CDR3 coding sequence is TGTGCCAGCAGCCCCAAGACCGGGGGGCCCCAGCATTTT. Residues: CASSPKTGGPQHF.

This sequence joins TRBV30 and TRBJ1-2; the match to TRBD1 covers 9 bases. This CDR3 is built from 13 residues. CDR1 and CDR2 (germline): GTSNPN, SVGIG (reference sequence). V lost 4 bases, J lost 2 bases, and 2 bases stayed unmatched. The CDR3 region is CAWIGTGNYGYTF. CDR3 coding DNA: TGTGCCTGGATTGGGACAGGGAACTATGGCTACACCTTC.

The J gene is TRBJ2-5, the V gene TRBV5-1, with D perhaps matching TRBD2 (6 bases). The V end lost 4 bases, the J end lost 2 bases, and 12 bases lay between the germline ends. CDR3 length equals 14 residues. Germline CDR1 is SGHRS and CDR2 is YFSETQ. The DNA for the CDR3 is TGCGCCAGCAGCGCCGGGGGTCGACAAGAGACCCAGTACTTC. It encodes CASSAGGRQETQYF.

The CDR3 coding sequence is TGTGCCAGTAGTCTACGGACAGGGGGCAATGAGCAGTTCTTC. Translating gives CASSLRTGGNEQFF. V gene TRBV19 combines with J gene TRBJ2-1; TRBD1 agrees at 10 bases. The CDR3 covers 14 residues. The V gene end was trimmed by 5 bases and the J gene end by 6 bases; junction bases not matched to a gene: 4. Germline CDR1 is LNHDA and CDR2 is SQIVND (reference sequence).

The chain joins TRBV5-1 to TRBJ1-5, with D maybe TRBD1 (5 bases). CDR3 length: 15 amino acids. Germline-derived CDR1 and CDR2 are SGHRS and YFSETQ. V was clipped by 0 bases and J by 3 bases, with 10 bases between them. CDR3 in amino acids: CASSLAGGDNQPQHF. CDR3 nucleotide sequence: TGCGCCAGCAGCTTGGCGGGGGGTGACAATCAGCCCCAGCATTTT.

The chain couples TRBV3-1 (or the pseudogene TRBV3-2) to TRBJ2-5, with 12 bases aligning to TRBD2. V lost 2 bases to trimming and J lost 4 bases; unmatched junction nucleotides: 8. CDR1 and CDR2 (germline): LGHDT, YNNKEL (reference sequence). This CDR3 region has 17 residues. CDR3 sequence reads: CASSQFSSGGARETQYF. CDR3 DNA sequence: TGTGCCAGCAGCCAATTCTCTAGCGGGGGGGCGAGAGAGACCCAGTACTTC.

The chain employs TRBV6-1 and TRBJ1-2; 9 nucleotides match TRBD1. CDR3 length equals 15 residues. Germline V CDR1 and CDR2: MNHNS, SASEGT. V trimming: 1 base; J trimming: 7 bases; junction bases outside the gene matches: 7. CDR3 sequence reads: CASSEVGQGVGGYTF. In nucleotides, the CDR3 is TGTGCCAGCAGTGAAGTGGGACAGGGAGTTGGTGGCTACACCTTC.

V usage is TRBV5-4 and J usage is TRBJ2-3, with a possible D match to TRBD2 (7 bases). Germline CDR1 is SGHNT and CDR2 is YYREEE (reference sequence). This CDR3 comprises 15 residues. The V gene lost 3 bases and the J gene lost 6 bases, with 17 bases spanning the gap. CDR3 DNA sequence: TGTGCCAGCAGCTCTTGGGGGGGGGCCGGGGATACGCAGTATTTT. Translating gives CASSSWGGAGDTQYF.

The chain uses TRBV7-3 and TRBJ2-7; D possibly corresponds to TRBD1 (6 bases). CDR3 length: 13 residues. CDR1 and CDR2 (germline): SGHTA, FQGTGA. V gave up 5 bases and J gave up 8 bases, with 16 bases separating them. The CDR3 sequence is CASSEGGNAQQYF. The CDR3 DNA sequence: TGTGCCAGCAGCGAAGGGGGTAACGCGCAGCAGTACTTC.

The chain is built from TRBV30 and TRBJ1-2; D ambiguous. This CDR3 has 11 residues. V lost 3 bases and J 4 bases, leaving 6 bases between the germline ends. From germline, CDR1 is GTSNPN and CDR2 SVGIG (reference sequence). For the CDR3, the DNA is TGTGCCTGGAGAACAGTCTATGGCTACACCTTC. Amino acids: CAWRTVYGYTF.

The CDR3 nucleotides read TGCGCCAGCAGCTACAATAGCGGGACTTCCTACGAGCAGTACTTC. Translation: CASSYNSGTSYEQYF. The chain is built from TRBV5-1 and TRBJ2-7; 8 bases are shared with TRBD2. J gave up 1 base and V 3 bases, and 6 bases lay outside the gene matches. Germline V CDR1 and CDR2: SGHRS, YFSETQ. CDR3 length: 15 amino acids.

This clone is a singleton in its sample. The rearrangement joins TRBV11-2 to TRBJ1-2; D may be TRBD1 (6 bases). In germline, CDR1 is SGHAT, CDR2 FQNNGV. V was cut by 5 bases and J by 7 bases, with 20 bases left in between. The CDR3 has 15 residues. The CDR3 coding sequence is TGTGCCAGCAGCGAACCAGGGGCCCAACCCGCTGGCTACACCTTC. It yields the protein CASSEPGAQPAGYTF.

The chain recombines TRBV5-8 with TRBJ2-7; TRBD1 is a possible D gene (6 bases). The V and J ends lost 4 bases and 1 base respectively, with 18 bases between them. The CDR3 spans 16 residues. CDR1 is SGHTS and CDR2 is YDEGEE in the germline V gene. CDR3 in amino acids: CASSPRTDRRSYEQYF. In nucleotides, the CDR3 is TGTGCCAGCAGCCCCCGCACGGACAGAAGGTCCTACGAGCAGTACTTC.